This passage covers 32 T cell receptor beta chains from one sample sequenced in a study of blood T cell repertoires in COVID-19. Assay used: immunoSEQ multiplex PCR; TCRdb lists only in-frame clones, some missing. The sample has 15,000 to 20,000 clones, over 80% seen once. Sequenced sample: peripheral blood. The origin of the receptors is a human donor in a cohort sampled during active COVID-19.

The J gene is TRBJ1-5, the V gene TRBV19; D gene unclear. Trimming removed 0 bases at V and 3 bases at J, with 12 bases between. The CDR3 covers 16 residues. Looked up from germline, CDR1 is LNHDA and CDR2 is SQIVND (reference sequence). CDR3 sequence (DNA): TGTGCCAGTAGTATAGAGTTTTACAGCTACAATCAGCCCCAGCATTTT. Protein product: CASSIEFYSYNQPQHF. Complete variable domain (other parts from reference TRBV19 and TRBJ1-5): DGGITQSPKYLFRKEGQNVTLSCEQNLNHDAMYWYRQDPGQGLRLIYYSQIVNDFQKGDIAEGYSVSREKKESFPLTVTSAQKNPTAFYLCASSIEFYSYNQPQHFGDGTRLSIL.

The chain links TRBV5-4 to TRBJ2-3; TRBD2 matches at 8 bases. V lost 0 bases and J lost 5; bases outside the gene matches: 8. The CDR3 runs to 16 residues. Germline V gene lookup returns CDR1 SGHNT and CDR2 YYREEE (reference sequence). CDR3 region: CASSLEGLASVDTQYF. For the CDR3, the DNA is TGTGCCAGCAGCTTGGAAGGACTAGCTTCTGTAGATACGCAGTATTTT.

The J gene is TRBJ2-3, the V gene TRBV5-1, with a weak D call TRBD1 (6 bases). There are 15 residues in the CDR3. The V gene's germline CDR1 is SGHRS and CDR2 YFSETQ. V lost 1 base, J lost 6 bases, and 15 bases lay in between. The chain's CDR3 is CASSLSGATYDTQYF. The DNA of the CDR3 is TGCGCCAGCAGCTTGTCAGGGGCCACCTATGATACGCAGTATTTT.

The CDR3 reads CASSVGASGELFF. DNA for the CDR3: TGTGCCAGCAGCGTAGGGGCTTCCGGGGAGCTGTTTTTT. This sequence joins TRBV9 and TRBJ2-2; D gene uncertain. Germline V gene data show CDR1 as SGDLS and CDR2 as YYNGEE. CDR3 length: 13 residues. The ends were cut back, 0 bases at V and 6 bases at J, with 6 bases in the middle.

The CDR3 DNA reads as TGTGCCAGCTCACCACCCGGAGCAGGGCTGACTGAAGCTTTCTTT. Translated, it gives CASSPPGAGLTEAFF. This chain connects TRBV18 to TRBJ1-1; weak D call: TRBD1 (5 bases). Germline assignment: CDR1 KGHSH and CDR2 LQKENI. The CDR3 runs to 15 residues. V lost 0 bases and J lost 5, with 13 bases in between.

J is TRBJ2-1 and V is TRBV7-6, with 7 bases aligning to TRBD2. CDR3 length equals 14 residues. The germline V gene encodes CDR1 SGHVS and CDR2 FNYEAQ. The V and J ends lost 7 bases and 7 bases, in that order; junction bases with no gene match: 10. The CDR3 DNA follows: TGTGCCAGCAATCCTGGGGGGGGACGGAATGAGCAGTTCTTC. Its translation is CASNPGGGRNEQFF.

The rearrangement links TRBV4-1 to TRBJ2-3, with 14 bases that match TRBD2. Germline trimming cut 4 bases from V and 3 bases from J; bases unmatched to any gene: 15. This CDR3 is 20 amino acids long. Germline CDR1 reads MGHRA; CDR2 reads YSYEKL. The CDR3 coding sequence is TGCGCCAGCAGCCCTACTCGACTAGCGGGAGGGGTTATGGGAACAGATACGCAGTATTTT. Translated: CASSPTRLAGGVMGTDTQYF.

The chain combines TRBV11-2 with TRBJ1-2; perhaps TRBD1 as D (5 bases). The germline CDR1 and CDR2 sequences are SGHAT and FQNNGV. The CDR3 runs 15 residues. Trimming pared 4 bases from V and 5 bases from J, leaving 17 bases between. The CDR3 sequence is CASSSRQSSRYGYTF. The DNA for the CDR3 is TGTGCCAGCAGCTCTAGACAGAGCTCTCGGTATGGCTACACCTTC.

The chain recombines TRBV27 with TRBJ2-7; possibly TRBD2 for D (5 bases). Germline assignment: CDR1 MNHEY and CDR2 SMNVEV (reference sequence). With 4 bases removed from V and 5 bases from J, the gap between germline ends came to 15 bases. This CDR3 region has 14 residues. This CDR3 is CASSSGGLWNEQYF. CDR3 bases: TGTGCCAGCAGTTCAGGCGGGCTATGGAACGAGCAGTACTTC.

CDR3 in amino acids: CAWSVGGTSGSFDTQYF. In DNA form, the CDR3 reads TGTGCCTGGAGTGTAGGGGGCACTAGCGGGAGTTTTGATACGCAGTATTTT. The J gene is TRBJ2-3, the V gene TRBV30, with TRBD2 matching over 11 bases. Looked up from germline, CDR1 is GTSNPN and CDR2 is SVGIG (reference sequence). V trimming: 0 bases; J trimming: 6 bases; junction bases outside the gene matches: 11. This CDR3 comprises 17 residues.

The chain recombines TRBV5-1 with TRBJ2-4; the match to TRBD1 covers 11 bases. Germline V lookup: CDR1 SGHRS, CDR2 YFSETQ. V gave up 4 bases and J gave up 7 bases; unmatched junction bases: 4. This CDR3 spans 14 amino acids. CDR3 nucleotides: TGCGCCAGCAGCCCCGGGACAGGGGGGAACATTCAGTACTTC. Amino acids: CASSPGTGGNIQYF.

The CDR3 bases are TGTGCCAGCAGCGATTATTGGGGGCAGGGAAACACCATATATTTT. Residues: CASSDYWGQGNTIYF. V gene TRBV13 combines with J gene TRBJ1-3; tentative D call: TRBD1 (6 bases). From germline, CDR1 is PRHDT and CDR2 FYEKMQ (reference sequence). The CDR3 extends over 15 amino acids. Trimming cost V 5 bases and J 4 bases, with 15 bases left between them.

The CDR3 DNA reads TGTGCCAGCAGTTTACCGGGGTTCCGAGATGAGCAGTTCTTC. Residues: CASSLPGFRDEQFF. The chain joins TRBV27 to TRBJ2-1; weak D call: TRBD2 (5 bases). Per the germline V gene, CDR1 is MNHEY and CDR2 is SMNVEV (reference sequence). CDR3 length: 14 residues. The V end was cut by 2 bases, the J end by 8 bases, with 13 bases between.

The CDR3 region is CASAWGGLYNEQFF. CDR3 coding DNA: TGTGCTAGTGCCTGGGGGGGACTCTACAATGAGCAGTTCTTC. This rearrangement joins TRBV12-5 to TRBJ2-1; 7 bases match TRBD2. Losses at the gene ends were 7 bases for V and 3 bases for J; bases not matched to a gene: 6. Germline assignment: CDR1 LGHNT and CDR2 FRNRAP. The CDR3 runs to 14 residues.

The rearrangement uses TRBV15 and TRBJ2-5, with 7 bases that match TRBD1. The trim removed 0 bases at V and 2 bases at J, leaving 6 bases unmatched. In germline, CDR1 is LNHNV, CDR2 YYDKDF (reference sequence). The CDR3 has 16 residues. The CDR3 spells CATSRDPAGGQETQYF. CDR3 coding DNA: TGTGCCACCAGCAGAGATCCCGCAGGGGGTCAAGAGACCCAGTACTTC.

The chain combines TRBV24-1 with TRBJ2-5; possible D gene TRBD1, 5 bases. Germline CDR1 and CDR2: KGHDR and SFDVKD. Trimming removed 6 bases from V and 1 base from J, with 8 bases in between. The length of the CDR3 is 13 residues. CDR3 in DNA: TGTGCCACCAGTAAAGGGGCCCAAGAGACCCAGTACTTC. This translates into CATSKGAQETQYF.

The chain combines TRBV12-3 or TRBV12-4 with TRBJ2-6, with D possibly being TRBD2 (6 bases). The CDR3 is 12 residues long. Trimming left V 1 base short and J 17 bases short, with 12 bases between. The CDR3 DNA reads TGTGCCAGCAGTTTAGTATGGGACTGGGTGACTTTC. This gives the protein CASSLVWDWVTF.

This clone counts as medium-sized. The chain employs TRBV19 and TRBJ1-1, with a possible D match to TRBD1 (5 bases). The germline V gene has CDR1 LNHDA and CDR2 SQIVND (reference sequence). The CDR3 sequence is 14 residues long. The germline V and J ends were trimmed by 4 bases and 0 bases, with 9 bases remaining between them. CDR3 amino acids: CASSRSQVNTEAFF. In DNA form, the CDR3 reads TGTGCCAGTAGTAGATCACAGGTGAACACTGAAGCTTTCTTT.

The chain couples TRBV28 to TRBJ1-4, with 10 bases that match TRBD1. The CDR3 runs to 13 residues. Trimming cost V 7 bases and J 7 bases; bases outside gene matches: 3. Germline CDR1 is MDHEN and CDR2 is SYDVKM. The chain's CDR3 is CASTGQGGEKLFF. The CDR3 region has the DNA TGTGCCAGCACTGGACAGGGGGGTGAAAAACTGTTTTTT.

The gene calls are TRBV5-1 and TRBJ1-2, with D maybe TRBD1 (6 bases). Looked up from germline, CDR1 is SGHRS and CDR2 is YFSETQ. V was trimmed by 0 bases and J by 8 bases, leaving 20 bases between them. The CDR3 totals 16 residues. CDR3 residues: CASSLEARGIEGGYTF. CDR3 DNA sequence: TGCGCCAGCAGCTTGGAGGCCAGGGGAATCGAAGGGGGCTACACCTTC.

This chain links TRBV2 with TRBJ2-4; 7 positions match TRBD1. The CDR3 contains 15 residues. Germline V gives CDR1 SNHLY, CDR2 FYNNEI. Germline trimming cut 6 bases from V and 7 bases from J; bases unmatched to any gene: 12. The CDR3, as DNA: TGTGCCAGCAGCGACAGGGCAGGGTTAGTCAACATTCAGTACTTC. The encoded protein is CASSDRAGLVNIQYF.

Written as DNA, the CDR3 is TGTGCCAGCAGCGTCGGACAGGGAGCAACTGAAGCTTTCTTT. Translated: CASSVGQGATEAFF. This chain uses TRBV9 with TRBJ1-1, with 8 bases identical to TRBD1. The length of the CDR3 is 14 residues. The junction had 5 bases not matched to a gene; V was cut back by 2 bases and J by 5 bases. Germline CDR1 reads SGDLS; CDR2 reads YYNGEE.

The V and J genes are TRBV5-1 and TRBJ2-6, with TRBD2 matching 7 bases. Germline V gives CDR1 SGHRS, CDR2 YFSETQ. The V and J ends lost 4 bases and 2 bases, in that order; junction bases with no gene match: 6. The CDR3 totals 16 residues. CDR3 in DNA: TGCGCCAGCAGCAATCAGGCGGGGGCTGGGGCCAACGTCCTGACTTTC. This encodes CASSNQAGAGANVLTF.

This clone was seen only a few times. The chain links TRBV7-9 to TRBJ1-6; TRBD1 might be the D (6 bases). The ends were cut back, 3 bases at V and 7 bases at J, with 10 bases in the middle. Germline loops: CDR1 SEHNR, CDR2 FQNEAQ (reference sequence). This CDR3 spans 14 amino acids. The CDR3 region has the DNA TGTGCCAGCAGCTTGAGGGGGGGAAATTCACCCCTCCACTTT. Amino acids: CASSLRGGNSPLHF.

The V and J genes are TRBV7-2 and TRBJ2-7; perhaps TRBD2 as D (5 bases). The CDR3 extends over 14 amino acids. The germline V and J ends were trimmed by 3 bases and 3 bases, with 12 bases remaining between them. Germline V gene sequence: CDR1 SGHTA, CDR2 FQGNSA. This chain's CDR3 is CASSFEGIRYEQYF. DNA for the CDR3: TGTGCCAGCAGCTTCGAGGGAATTCGCTACGAGCAGTACTTC. Full variable domain (rest looked up from reference TRBV7-2 and TRBJ2-7): GAGVSQSPSNKVTEKGKDVELRCDPISGHTALYWYRQSLGQGLEFLIYFQGNSAPDKSGLPSDRFSAERTGGSVSTLTIQRTQQEDSAVYLCASSFEGIRYEQYFGPGTRLTVT.

The chain has TRBV11-2 and TRBJ2-1; 15 bases match TRBD2. Germline CDR1 reads SGHAT; CDR2 reads FQNNGV. V shed 9 bases, J shed 4 bases, and the junction held 4 bases outside the gene matches. The CDR3 has 15 amino acids. The CDR3 sequence is CASRTSGRGYNEQFF. The DNA of the CDR3 is TGTGCCAGTCGGACTAGCGGGAGGGGATACAATGAGCAGTTCTTC.

The chain carries TRBV24-1 and TRBJ2-2; 9 bases are shared with TRBD1. The junction had 13 bases not matched to a gene; V was cut back by 8 bases and J by 4 bases. The CDR3 runs 17 residues. CDR1 and CDR2 from the germline V gene are KGHDR and SFDVKD. The CDR3 spells CATKRDRDPLGTGELFF. DNA of the CDR3: TGTGCCACCAAGCGGGACAGGGACCCTTTGGGCACCGGGGAGCTGTTTTTT.

The rearrangement uses TRBV30 and TRBJ1-1; TRBD1 might be the D (6 bases). With 5 bases removed from V and 5 bases from J, the gap between germline ends came to 15 bases. Germline loops: CDR1 GTSNPN, CDR2 SVGIG (reference sequence). The CDR3 runs to 13 residues. As DNA, the CDR3 is TGTGCCTGGCTACAGGGATTTGGAACTGAAGCTTTCTTT. This sequence encodes CAWLQGFGTEAFF.

The chain carries TRBV2 and TRBJ1-2; no definite D call. With 5 bases removed from V and 2 bases from J, the gap between germline ends came to 24 bases. Per the germline V gene, CDR1 is SNHLY and CDR2 is FYNNEI. CDR3 length equals 18 residues. The CDR3 reads CASSPYPRRGSLNYGYTF. The CDR3 DNA reads as TGTGCCAGCAGTCCCTACCCCCGTAGAGGGTCCCTCAACTATGGCTACACCTTC.

The chain links TRBV6-5 to TRBJ2-3; D is undetermined. This CDR3 is 11 amino acids long. Germline V gene sequence: CDR1 MNHEY, CDR2 SVGAGI. V shed 3 bases and J shed 6 bases, with 4 bases lying between them. The CDR3 nucleotides are TGTGCCAGCAGTTATGAGGATACGCAGTATTTT. Protein sequence: CASSYEDTQYF.

This clone was seen just once. This sequence joins TRBV28 and TRBJ1-1; TRBD1 agrees at 7 bases. Germline trimming cut 7 bases from V and 8 bases from J; bases unmatched to any gene: 7. This CDR3 region has 12 residues. The V gene's germline CDR1 is MDHEN and CDR2 SYDVKM. CDR3: CASTTYRGEAFF. DNA for the CDR3: TGTGCCAGCACCACATACAGGGGAGAAGCTTTCTTT.

The J gene is TRBJ2-1, the V gene TRBV6-5; a weak D match, TRBD2 (5 bases). Germline V gene sequence: CDR1 MNHEY, CDR2 SVGAGI. V was cut by 1 base and J by 6 bases, with 7 bases left in between. The CDR3 has 13 amino acids. CDR3 amino acids: CASSYFGSNEQFF. The CDR3 DNA reads as TGTGCCAGCAGTTACTTTGGGAGCAATGAGCAGTTCTTC.